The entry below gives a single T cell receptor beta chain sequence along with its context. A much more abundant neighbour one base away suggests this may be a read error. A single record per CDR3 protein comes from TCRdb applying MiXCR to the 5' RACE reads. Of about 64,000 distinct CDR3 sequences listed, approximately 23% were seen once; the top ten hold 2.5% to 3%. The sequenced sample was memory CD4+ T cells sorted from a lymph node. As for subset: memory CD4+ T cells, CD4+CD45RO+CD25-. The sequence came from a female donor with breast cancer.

CDR3 amino acids: CSVGMGGGNTEASF. The CDR3 DNA sequence: TGCAGCGTTGGGATGGGAGGCGGTAACACTGAAGCTTCCTTT. This chain links TRBV29-1 with TRBJ1-1; no reliable D call. Germline loops: CDR1 SQVTM, CDR2 ANQGSEA. There are 14 residues in the CDR3.